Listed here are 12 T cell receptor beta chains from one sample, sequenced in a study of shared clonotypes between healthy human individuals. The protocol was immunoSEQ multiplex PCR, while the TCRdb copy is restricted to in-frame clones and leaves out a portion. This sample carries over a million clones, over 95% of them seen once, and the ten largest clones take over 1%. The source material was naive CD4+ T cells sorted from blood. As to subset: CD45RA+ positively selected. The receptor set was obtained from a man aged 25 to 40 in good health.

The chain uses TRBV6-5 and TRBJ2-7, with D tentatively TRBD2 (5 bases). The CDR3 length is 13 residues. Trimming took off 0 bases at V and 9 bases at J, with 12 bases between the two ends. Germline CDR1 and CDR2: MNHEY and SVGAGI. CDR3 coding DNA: TGTGCCAGCAGTTACTCGCGGGTTTTTCGGCAGTACTTC. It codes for CASSYSRVFRQYF.

The CDR3 DNA reads TGTGCCAGCAGTTCGACTTACAATGAGCAGTTCTTC. This codes for CASSSTYNEQFF. The chain has TRBV2 and TRBJ2-1, with unresolved D. The V and J ends lost 5 bases and 4 bases respectively, with 6 bases between them. CDR3 length: 12 amino acids. Germline CDR1 is SNHLY and CDR2 is FYNNEI.

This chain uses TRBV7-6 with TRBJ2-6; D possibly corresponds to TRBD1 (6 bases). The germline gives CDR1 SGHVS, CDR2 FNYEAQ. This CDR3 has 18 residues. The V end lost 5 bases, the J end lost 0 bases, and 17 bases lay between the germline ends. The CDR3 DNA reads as TGTGCCAGCAGCAAATGGACAGCCTTGGGCTCTGGGGCCAACGTCCTGACTTTC. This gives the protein CASSKWTALGSGANVLTF.

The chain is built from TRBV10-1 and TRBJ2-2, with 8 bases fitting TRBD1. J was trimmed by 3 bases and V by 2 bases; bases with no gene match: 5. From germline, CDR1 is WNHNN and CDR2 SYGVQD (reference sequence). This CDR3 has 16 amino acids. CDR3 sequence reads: CASSEVRGLDTGELFF. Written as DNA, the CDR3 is TGCGCCAGCAGTGAGGTCAGGGGGCTTGACACCGGGGAGCTGTTTTTT.

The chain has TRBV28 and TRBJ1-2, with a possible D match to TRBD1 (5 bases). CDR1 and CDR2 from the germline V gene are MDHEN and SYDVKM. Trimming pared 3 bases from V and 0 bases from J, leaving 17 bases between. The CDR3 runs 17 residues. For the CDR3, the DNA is TGTGCCAGCAGTTTGTATCTCACAGGCGCTTCTAACTATGGCTACACCTTC. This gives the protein CASSLYLTGASNYGYTF.

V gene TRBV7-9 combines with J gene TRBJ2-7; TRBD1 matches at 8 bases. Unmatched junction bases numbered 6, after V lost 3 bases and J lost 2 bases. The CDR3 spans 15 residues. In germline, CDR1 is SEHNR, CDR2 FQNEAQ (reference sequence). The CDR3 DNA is TGTGCCAGCAGCTTCACCGGGACAGGACCCTACGAGCAGTACTTC. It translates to CASSFTGTGPYEQYF.

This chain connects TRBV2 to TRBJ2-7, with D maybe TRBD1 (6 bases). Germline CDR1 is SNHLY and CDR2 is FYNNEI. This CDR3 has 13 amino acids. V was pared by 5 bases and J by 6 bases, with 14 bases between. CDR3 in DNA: TGTGCCAGCAGTAAACAGGGTACGGGCGAGCAGTACTTC. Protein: CASSKQGTGEQYF. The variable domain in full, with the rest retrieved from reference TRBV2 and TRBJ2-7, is EPEVTQTPSHQVTQMGQEVILRCVPISNHLYFYWYRQILGQKVEFLVSFYNNEISEKSEIFDDQFSVERPDGSNFTLKIRSTKLEDSAMYFCASSKQGTGEQYFGPGTRLTVT.

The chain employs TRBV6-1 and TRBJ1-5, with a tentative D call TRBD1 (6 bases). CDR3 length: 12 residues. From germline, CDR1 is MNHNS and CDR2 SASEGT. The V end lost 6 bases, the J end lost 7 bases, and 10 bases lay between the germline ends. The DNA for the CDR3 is TGTGCCAGCAGGACAGGTTTCCAGCCCCAGCATTTT. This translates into CASRTGFQPQHF.

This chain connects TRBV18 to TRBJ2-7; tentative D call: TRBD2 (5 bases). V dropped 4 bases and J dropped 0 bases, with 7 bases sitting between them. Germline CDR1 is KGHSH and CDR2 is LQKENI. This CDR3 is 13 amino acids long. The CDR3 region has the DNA TGTGCCAGCTCACGAGACTACTCCTACGAGCAGTACTTC. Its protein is CASSRDYSYEQYF.

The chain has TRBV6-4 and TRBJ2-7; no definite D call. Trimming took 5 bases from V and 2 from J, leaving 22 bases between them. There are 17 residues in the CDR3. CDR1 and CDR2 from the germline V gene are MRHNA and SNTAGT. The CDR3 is CASSKKQTYNVTYEQYF. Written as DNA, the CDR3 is TGTGCCAGCAGTAAAAAACAGACCTACAACGTTACCTACGAGCAGTACTTC.

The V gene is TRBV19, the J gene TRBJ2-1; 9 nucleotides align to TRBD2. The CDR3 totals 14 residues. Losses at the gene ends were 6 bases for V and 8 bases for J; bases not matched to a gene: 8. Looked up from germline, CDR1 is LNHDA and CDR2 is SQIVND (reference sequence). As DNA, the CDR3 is TGTGCCAGTAGGAGGACTCTAGCGGGATATGAGCAGTTCTTC. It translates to CASRRTLAGYEQFF.

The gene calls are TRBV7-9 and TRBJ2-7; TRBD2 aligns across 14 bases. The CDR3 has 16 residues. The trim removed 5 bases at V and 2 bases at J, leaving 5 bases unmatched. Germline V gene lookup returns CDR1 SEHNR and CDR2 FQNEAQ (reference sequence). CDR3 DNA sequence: TGTGCCAGCAGCCAGGGGACTAGCGGGAGCCCCTACGAGCAGTACTTC. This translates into CASSQGTSGSPYEQYF.